These 18 T cell receptor beta chains were sequenced from one sample in a study of CD8+ T cells in alopecia areata. RNA, once extracted, was reverse transcribed into cDNA for use as the sequencing template. Produced via immunoSEQ multiplex PCR; TCRdb's table is partial and in-frame only. The sample shows about 250,000 clones, around three fifths of them seen only once. Treatment reported: oral pan-JAK inhibitor, 5-10 mg twice daily. The material was CD4+ T cells sorted from blood, obtained around week 54, from a patient treated with tofacitinib. The receptors come from a human donor with alopecia areata.

J is TRBJ2-1 and V is TRBV10-3, with D unresolved. CDR1 is ENHRY, CDR2 SYGVKD, per germline. Trimming took 3 bases from V and 0 from J, leaving 9 bases between them. The CDR3 is 15 residues long. The CDR3 loop is CAISERASSYNEQFF. Here the CDR3 DNA reads TGTGCCATCAGTGAAAGGGCCAGCTCCTACAATGAGCAGTTCTTC.

The table lists this clone with a count of one. This chain links TRBV30 with TRBJ2-7; D is undetermined. From germline, CDR1 is GTSNPN and CDR2 SVGIG (reference sequence). The CDR3 has 11 amino acids. V lost 3 bases, J lost 4 bases, and 7 bases lay in between. Here the CDR3 reads CAWRGFYEQYF. The CDR3 nucleotides read TGTGCCTGGAGGGGGTTTTACGAGCAGTACTTC.

The CDR3 DNA reads as TGTGCCAGCAGCCGAGCCGGGGATAACACTGAAGCTTTCTTT. Translating it yields CASSRAGDNTEAFF. This chain connects TRBV7-9 to TRBJ1-1; the D is unclear. Trimming removed 5 bases from V and 2 bases from J, with 12 bases in between. Germline V gives CDR1 SEHNR, CDR2 FQNEAQ (reference sequence). The CDR3 totals 14 residues. Drawing the rest from reference TRBV7-9 and TRBJ1-1, the complete variable domain is DTGVSQNPRHKITKRGQNVTFRCDPISEHNRLYWYRQTLGQGPEFLTYFQNEAQLEKSRLLSDRFSAERPKGSFSTLEIQRTEQGDSAMYLCASSRAGDNTEAFFGQGTRLTVV.

This sequence joins TRBV6-1 and TRBJ2-2; weak D call: TRBD2 (6 bases). This CDR3 is 14 amino acids long. V was cut by 6 bases and J by 5 bases, with 13 bases left in between. Per germline, CDR1 MNHNS and CDR2 SASEGT. The CDR3 DNA follows: TGTGCCAGCAGGAGGGACTTGGGGACCGGGGAGCTGTTTTTT. It is translated as CASRRDLGTGELFF.

The chain uses TRBV30 and TRBJ2-2, with 11 positions matching TRBD1. Per germline, CDR1 GTSNPN and CDR2 SVGIG (reference sequence). This CDR3 contains 15 residues. V lost 1 base, J lost 3 bases, and 1 base stayed unmatched. CDR3 nucleotides: TGTGCCTGGAGTGGGGACAGGGGGTACACCGGGGAGCTGTTTTTT. Translated, it gives CAWSGDRGYTGELFF. Variable domain in full (rest from reference TRBV30 and TRBJ2-2): SQTIHQWPATLVQPVGSPLSLECTVEGTSNPNLYWYRQAAGRGLQLLFYSVGIGQISSEVPQNLSASRPQDRQFILSSKKLLLSDSGFYLCAWSGDRGYTGELFFGEGSRLTVL.

This clone appeared once. The chain has TRBV2 and TRBJ2-1; weak D call: TRBD2 (5 bases). Germline V gene data show CDR1 as SNHLY and CDR2 as FYNNEI. This CDR3 has 11 amino acids. With 5 bases removed from V and 10 bases from J, the gap between germline ends came to 9 bases. CDR3 DNA sequence: TGTGCCAGCAGTAGAGAGCGGGAGCAGTTCTTC. Its translation: CASSREREQFF.

V gene TRBV27 combines with J gene TRBJ2-2, with 7 bases aligning to TRBD1. CDR1 and CDR2 (germline): MNHEY, SMNVEV (reference sequence). The ends lost 4 bases at V and 1 base at J; junction bases unmatched: 6. This CDR3 region has 16 residues. The CDR3 loop is CASSSYRGKNTGELFF. In DNA, the CDR3 is TGTGCCAGCAGTTCGTACAGGGGAAAGAACACCGGGGAGCTGTTTTTT.

Only a few counts were recorded for this clone. Other DNA sequences in this sample translate to the same CDR3. This chain links TRBV5-4 with TRBJ2-1, with D uncertain. This CDR3 has 12 amino acids. Germline V gene sequence: CDR1 SGHNT, CDR2 YYREEE (reference sequence). V shed 1 base and J shed 4 bases, with 3 bases lying between them. CDR3 coding DNA: TGTGCCAGCAGCTTGAATTACAATGAGCAGTTCTTC. This sequence encodes CASSLNYNEQFF. The full variable domain, in which reference TRBV5-4 and TRBJ2-1 provide the parts outside the CDR3, is ETGVTQSPTHLIKTRGQQVTLRCSSQSGHNTVSWYQQALGQGPQFIFQYYREEENGRGNFPPRFSGLQFPNYSSELNVNALELDDSALYLCASSLNYNEQFFGPGTRLTVL.

The chain couples TRBV5-1 to TRBJ2-3; the D is unclear. Trimming took 4 bases from V and 1 from J, leaving 7 bases between them. The CDR3 sequence is 13 residues long. The germline CDR1 and CDR2 sequences are SGHRS and YFSETQ. The CDR3 DNA is TGCGCCAGCAGCCCTCAGGGCACAGATACGCAGTATTTT. Protein: CASSPQGTDTQYF. The whole variable domain, remainder taken from reference TRBV5-1 and TRBJ2-3, is KAGVTQTPRYLIKTRGQQVTLSCSPISGHRSVSWYQQTPGQGLQFLFEYFSETQRNKGNFPGRFSGRQFSNSRSEMNVSTLELGDSALYLCASSPQGTDTQYFGPGTRLTVL.

This clone turned up a few times. The CDR3 spells CASSLGSEAFF. The CDR3 DNA sequence: TGTGCCAGCAGCTTAGGGTCTGAAGCTTTCTTT. The chain recombines TRBV7-9 with TRBJ1-1; D not certain. With 1 base removed from V and 6 bases from J, the gap between germline ends came to 3 bases. The CDR3 runs 11 residues. CDR1 is SEHNR and CDR2 is FQNEAQ in the germline V gene (reference sequence).

The CDR3 bases are TGTGCCAGCAGCCAAGAGGGGGGGGGAAATTCACCCCTCCACTTT. It encodes CASSQEGGGNSPLHF. The V gene is TRBV4-2, the J gene TRBJ1-6; D may be TRBD1 (5 bases). Trimming removed 0 bases at V and 7 bases at J, with 10 bases between. This CDR3 contains 15 residues. CDR1 and CDR2 (germline): LGHNA, YNFKEQ.

This clone was seen a handful of times. This rearrangement joins TRBV7-2 to TRBJ2-3; 14 nucleotides match TRBD2. The trim removed 4 bases at V and 2 bases at J, leaving 2 bases unmatched. There are 16 residues in the CDR3. Germline assignment: CDR1 SGHTA and CDR2 FQGNSA. The CDR3 sequence: CASSSGLAGDTDTQYF. CDR3 DNA sequence: TGTGCCAGCAGCTCGGGACTAGCGGGGGACACAGATACGCAGTATTTT.

The chain combines TRBV4-2 with TRBJ2-3; 7 nucleotides align to TRBD2. Trimming at V came to 3 bases and at J to 4 bases, leaving 7 bases not matched to a gene. This CDR3 has 15 amino acids. Germline loops: CDR1 LGHNA, CDR2 YNFKEQ. The CDR3: CASSHGRGNPDTQYF. In nucleotides, the CDR3 is TGTGCCAGCAGCCACGGGCGGGGGAATCCAGATACGCAGTATTTT.

The chain couples TRBV4-1 to TRBJ2-5, with a tentative D call TRBD1 (7 bases). V lost 1 base to trimming and J lost 5 bases, with 14 bases between them. Germline values: CDR1 MGHRA, CDR2 YSYEKL. The CDR3 runs to 15 residues. The CDR3 coding sequence is TGCGCCAGCAGCCAAGTAGGGGCAGGGGGGGAGACCCAGTACTTC. Translating gives CASSQVGAGGETQYF.

The table lists this clone with a few counts. This chain connects TRBV7-2 to TRBJ1-5; D call uncertain. Per the germline V gene, CDR1 is SGHTA and CDR2 is FQGNSA. The V end lost 3 bases, the J end lost 9 bases, and 6 bases lay between the germline ends. There are 11 residues in the CDR3. CDR3 sequence: CASSLGGPQHF. CDR3 sequence (DNA): TGTGCCAGCAGCTTGGGAGGGCCCCAGCATTTT.

The chain links TRBV6-5 to TRBJ2-1, with a tentative D call TRBD1 (6 bases). From germline, CDR1 is MNHEY and CDR2 SVGAGI. The V end lost 4 bases, the J end lost 0 bases, and 10 bases lay between the germline ends. This CDR3 comprises 15 residues. CDR3 sequence reads: CASSLTGSSYNEQFF. CDR3 coding DNA: TGTGCCAGCAGTTTGACAGGCAGCTCCTACAATGAGCAGTTCTTC.

The J gene is TRBJ2-3, the V gene TRBV5-1; 10 bases agree with TRBD2. CDR3 length equals 16 residues. Germline CDR1 is SGHRS and CDR2 is YFSETQ. With 3 bases clipped from V and 2 bases from J, the junction kept 6 bases outside the gene matches. The CDR3 here is CASSSPAGGHTDTQYF. Written as DNA, the CDR3 is TGCGCCAGCAGCTCCCCAGCGGGGGGGCACACAGATACGCAGTATTTT.

The gene calls are TRBV5-4 and TRBJ2-1; tentatively, D is TRBD1 (5 bases). CDR3 length: 14 amino acids. V lost 4 bases to trimming and J lost 0 bases, with 8 bases between them. The germline V gene has CDR1 SGHNT and CDR2 YYREEE (reference sequence). CDR3 sequence (DNA): TGTGCCAGCAGCCCGGACACCTCCTACAATGAGCAGTTCTTC. As protein: CASSPDTSYNEQFF.